Sequencing of this T cell receptor beta chain was carried out in a study of blood T cells in healthy people across ages. Study-wide background: The capture of about one barcoded beta molecule per two T cells was achieved by template switching.

Each donor had approximately 10 milliliters of peripheral blood drawn. As regards this clonotype: The target antigen is unknown. One junction end does not reproduce the germline sequence, and a read error may be involved.

A sample-barcoded 5' primer and a J-beta primer mix were used in a second PCR of roughly 7 to 11 cycles. MiXCR was run by TCRdb on the 5' RACE reads, yielding one entry per CDR3 protein. Of roughly 800,000 distinct CDR3 sequences detected, roughly 25% appear once; the ten largest clones hold 9.4%. The study's findings and limits: CMV status of donors was not determined, possibly confounding expanded clonotype changes.

These same records also appear under a second study, on T cells of mothers and their children. That source adds: All donors were healthy and Caucasian; they were three mothers and their six children.

The sequencing sample was made of blood. The sequence came from a boy aged 5 to 17 in good health.

The DNA of the CDR3 is TGCGCCACCAGCCTTACACTATGGGAGACCCAGTACTTC. Translating gives CATSLTLWETQYF. The chain uses TRBV4-1 and TRBJ2-5, with unresolved D. Per the germline V gene, CDR1 is MGHRA and CDR2 is YSYEKL. The CDR3 loop spans 13 amino acids.